The clone carrying this TCR beta chain was counted ten times or more. To make TCR beta libraries, researchers used iRepertoire HTBI primers and Arm-PCR of CDR3 regions. TCRdb re-analysed the multiplex PCR reads in MiXCR, keeping a single row per CDR3 protein. The top ten clones hold more than 20% of a sample with some 250,000 distinct CDR3 sequences, roughly 18% of them seen once. The V gene's germline CDR1 is MDHEN and CDR2 SYDVKM. The J segment lost 7 bases and the V segment lost 6 bases, leaving 3 bases of the junction unmatched. This CDR3 comprises 13 residues. This sample was included in a study of regulatory T cells in long-lasting Graves disease. Documented time point: newly diagnosed GD, antithyroid drugs for less than 3 months. Extracted PBMC RNA gave rise to the TCR library.

The starting material was peripheral blood mononuclear cells (PBMCs), obtained at new diagnosis, from a patient treated with antithyroid drugs. The V call is TRBV28, the J call TRBJ2-2; TRBD2 matches at 9 bases. This clonotype was sampled from a female donor with Graves disease. CDR3 DNA: TGTGCCAGCAGGAAAGCGGGAGGCGGGGAGCTGTTTTTT. The encoded protein is CASRKAGGGELFF.